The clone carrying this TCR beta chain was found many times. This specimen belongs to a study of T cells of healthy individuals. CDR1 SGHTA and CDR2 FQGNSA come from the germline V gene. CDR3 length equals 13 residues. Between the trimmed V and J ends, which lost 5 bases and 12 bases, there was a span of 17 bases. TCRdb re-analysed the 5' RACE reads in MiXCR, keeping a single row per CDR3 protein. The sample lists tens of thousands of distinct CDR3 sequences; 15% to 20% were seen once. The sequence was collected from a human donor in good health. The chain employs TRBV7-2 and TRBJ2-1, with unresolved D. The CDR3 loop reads CASSRSRLDGQFF. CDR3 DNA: TGTGCCAGCAGCCGATCCAGGCTGGATGGGCAGTTCTTC.